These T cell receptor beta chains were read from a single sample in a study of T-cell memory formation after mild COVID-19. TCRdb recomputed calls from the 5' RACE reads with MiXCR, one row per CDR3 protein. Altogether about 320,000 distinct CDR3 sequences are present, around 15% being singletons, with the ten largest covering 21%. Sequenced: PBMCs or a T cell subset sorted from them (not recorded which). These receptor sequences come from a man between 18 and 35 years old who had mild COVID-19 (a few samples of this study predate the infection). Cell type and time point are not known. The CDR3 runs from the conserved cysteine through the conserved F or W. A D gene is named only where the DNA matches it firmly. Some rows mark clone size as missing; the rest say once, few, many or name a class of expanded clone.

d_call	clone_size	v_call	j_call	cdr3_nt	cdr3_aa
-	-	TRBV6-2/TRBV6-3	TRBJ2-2	TGTGCCAGCAGAGAGCCCGGGACGGACACCGGGGAGCTGTTTTTT	CASREPGTDTGELFF
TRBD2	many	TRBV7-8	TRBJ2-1	TGTGCCAGCAGCCCCCAGTCAGCGGGGGGGCCGAGGAATGAGCAGTTCTTC	CASSPQSAGGPRNEQFF
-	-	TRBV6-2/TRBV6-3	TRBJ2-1	TGTGCCAGCCTAGACAGCTCCTACAATGAGCAGTTCTTC	CASLDSSYNEQFF
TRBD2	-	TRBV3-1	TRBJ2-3	TGTGCCAGCAGTCCCCTAGCGGCAGATACGCAGTATTTT	CASSPLAADTQYF
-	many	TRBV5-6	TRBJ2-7	TGTGCCAGCAGCTCATGGAGGGCAGGGAATTCCTACGAGCAGTACTTC	CASSSWRAGNSYEQYF
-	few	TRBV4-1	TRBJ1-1	TGCGCCAGCAGCCAAGATCCCGGTCAGGGTTTCACTGAAGCTTTCTTT	CASSQDPGQGFTEAFF
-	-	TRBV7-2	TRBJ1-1	TGTGCCAGCAGCCCAACAGGAGATAAGAACACTGAAGCTTTCTTT	CASSPTGDKNTEAFF
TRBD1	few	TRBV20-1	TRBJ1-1	TGCAGTGCTGACAGGGAATCCGGCACTGAAGCTTTCTTT	CSADRESGTEAFF
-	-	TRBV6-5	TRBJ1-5	TGTGCCAGCAGTGGGGCAGGGTTGCAGCCCCAGCATTTT	CASSGAGLQPQHF
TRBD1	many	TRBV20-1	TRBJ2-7	TGCAGTGCATATGGGACAGGGGAAACCTACGAGCAGTACTTC	CSAYGTGETYEQYF
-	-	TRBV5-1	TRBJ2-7	TGCGCCAGCAGCCCCCTCGCCGACAGGACCTACGAGCAGTACTTC	CASSPLADRTYEQYF
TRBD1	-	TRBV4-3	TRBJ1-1	TGCGCCAGCAGCCAAGATCAGGGGGAGGGGACTGAAGCTTTCTTT	CASSQDQGEGTEAFF
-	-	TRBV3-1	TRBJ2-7	TGTGCCTCCAGGGGCGGCGGGAGAATGGGCGAGCAGTACTTC	CASRGGGRMGEQYF
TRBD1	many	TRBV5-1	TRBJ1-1	TGTGCCAGCAGCTTAGGAGGGACAGTGAACACTGAAGCTTTCTTT	CASSLGGTVNTEAFF
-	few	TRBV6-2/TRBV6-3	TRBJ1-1	TGTGCCAGCAGGCCCTCAGGGCTGAACACTGAAGCTTTCTTT	CASRPSGLNTEAFF
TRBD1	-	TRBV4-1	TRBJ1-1	TGCGCCAGCAGCCAAGCGGACAGGGTTATGAACACTGAAGCTTTCTTT	CASSQADRVMNTEAFF
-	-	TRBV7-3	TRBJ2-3	TGTGCCAGCAGCCCTCATCTGGGGACAGATACGCAGTATTTT	CASSPHLGTDTQYF
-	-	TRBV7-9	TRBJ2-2	TGTGCCAGCAGCTTAGCCTCCGGGGAGCTGTTTTTT	CASSLASGELFF
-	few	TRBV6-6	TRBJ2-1	TGTGCCTCCTGTCCGTTTGGGGGGCCTTTATACTACAATGAGCAGTTCTTC	CASCPFGGPLYYNEQFF
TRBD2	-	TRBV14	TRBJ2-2	TGTGCCAGCAGCCAAGCCGGGGGGTACACCGGGGAGCTGTTTTTT	CASSQAGGYTGELFF
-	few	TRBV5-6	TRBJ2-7	TGTGCCAGCAGCCATTATCAGGGGACCCCCTACGAGCAGTACTTC	CASSHYQGTPYEQYF
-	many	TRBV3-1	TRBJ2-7	TGTGCCAGCAGCCAAAGGGGGGGCTACGAGCAGTACTTC	CASSQRGGYEQYF
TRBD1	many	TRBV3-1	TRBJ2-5	TGTGCCAGCAGCCAATCCTCAGGGGGCGTGGAGACCCAGTACTTC	CASSQSSGGVETQYF
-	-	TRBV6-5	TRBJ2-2	TGTGCCAGCACCCGCGGGGTATTTGGCGGGGAGCTGTTTTTT	CASTRGVFGGELFF
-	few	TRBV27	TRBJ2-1	TGTGCCAGCAGTCTGTCGGGATTAAATGAGCAGTTCTTC	CASSLSGLNEQFF
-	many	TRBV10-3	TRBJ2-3	TGTGCCATCAGAGAAAGCACAGATACGCAGTATTTT	CAIRESTDTQYF
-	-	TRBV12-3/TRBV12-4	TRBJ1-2	TGTGCCAGCAGCTCCCGGGACCCGTTCTATGGCTACACCTTC	CASSSRDPFYGYTF
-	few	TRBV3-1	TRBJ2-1	TGTGCCAGCAGCCAAGATAGGGCGGGGAACAATGAGCAGTTCTTC	CASSQDRAGNNEQFF
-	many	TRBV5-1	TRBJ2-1	TGCGCCAGCAGCTCGGCAGGAGCGCTTGGTGAGCAGTTCTTC	CASSSAGALGEQFF
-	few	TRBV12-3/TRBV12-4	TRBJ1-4	TGTGCCAGCAGTCCCGGGGGCCCACCCCCAAAACTGTTTTTT	CASSPGGPPPKLFF
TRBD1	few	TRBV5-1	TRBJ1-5	TGCGCCAGCAGTACCGGGACAGGGGGCCGGGGCAATCAGCCCCAGCATTTT	CASSTGTGGRGNQPQHF